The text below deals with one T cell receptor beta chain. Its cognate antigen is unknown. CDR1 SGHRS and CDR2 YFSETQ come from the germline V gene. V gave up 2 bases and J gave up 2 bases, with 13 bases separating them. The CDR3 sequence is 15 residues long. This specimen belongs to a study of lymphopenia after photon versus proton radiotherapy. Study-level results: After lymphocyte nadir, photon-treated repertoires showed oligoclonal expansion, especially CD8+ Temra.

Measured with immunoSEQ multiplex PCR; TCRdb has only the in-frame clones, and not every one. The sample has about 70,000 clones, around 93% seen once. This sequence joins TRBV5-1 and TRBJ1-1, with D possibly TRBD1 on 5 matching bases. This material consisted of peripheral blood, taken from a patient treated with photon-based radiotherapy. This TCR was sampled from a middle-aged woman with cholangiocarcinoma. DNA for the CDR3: TGCGCCAGCAGCTTTGTGGGGGGAGGAAACACTGAAGCTTTCTTT. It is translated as CASSFVGGGNTEAFF.